This T cell receptor beta chain was identified in a study of T-cell reconstitution after alpha-beta-depleted transplantation in children. This clonotype was detected ten times or more. Its antigen remains unknown. Preparing the TCRbeta library involved the use of unique molecular identifiers. TCRdb independently ran MiXCR on the PCR reads; one entry per CDR3 protein. The data hold hundreds of thousands of distinct CDR3 sequences, with under 15% observed a single time. The trim removed 2 bases at V and 8 bases at J, leaving 14 bases unmatched. The CDR3 runs to 19 residues. Germline CDR1 and CDR2: SGHAT and FQNNGV. Study results and caveats: Once a year had passed after transplant, T-cell counts and diversity came mostly from newly produced T cells. In patients about two months after transplant, alpha-beta T cells reportedly arose from several hundred expanded graft clones.

This chain links TRBV11-2 with TRBJ2-1; 14 positions agree with TRBD2. The sequencing here drew on PBMCs, taken before TCRalphabeta/CD19-depleted stem cell transplant. The origin of this receptor is a girl between 2 and 10 years old with congenital amegakaryocytic thrombocytopenia, due to receive a stem cell transplant. CDR3 in DNA: TGTGCCAGCAGCTTAAGGGGGACTAGCGGGAGTGCCACCTCGGATGAGCAGTTCTTC. As protein: CASSLRGTSGSATSDEQFF.